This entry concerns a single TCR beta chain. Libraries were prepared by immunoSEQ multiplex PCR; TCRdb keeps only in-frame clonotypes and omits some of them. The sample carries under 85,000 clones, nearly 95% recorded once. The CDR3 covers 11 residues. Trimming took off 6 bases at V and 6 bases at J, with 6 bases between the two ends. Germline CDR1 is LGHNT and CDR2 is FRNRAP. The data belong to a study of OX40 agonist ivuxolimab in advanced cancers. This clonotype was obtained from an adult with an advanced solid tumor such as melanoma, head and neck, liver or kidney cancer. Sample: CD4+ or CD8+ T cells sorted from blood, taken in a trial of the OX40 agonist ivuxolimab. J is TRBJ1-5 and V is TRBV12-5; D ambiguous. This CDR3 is CASGWGQPQHF. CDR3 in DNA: TGTGCTAGTGGGTGGGGTCAGCCCCAGCATTTT.